This T cell receptor (beta chain) was identified in a study of cytomegalovirus exposure and HLA in healthy donors. A word on this clone: Its cognate antigen is unknown.

The study ran its PCR with 60 Vbeta and 13 Jbeta primers. The table came from immunoSEQ multiplex PCR; TCRdb's copy has only in-frame clones and leaves some out. This table holds 130,000 to 150,000 clones, around 67% found once. The CDR3 extends over 8 amino acids. Per germline, CDR1 SQVTM and CDR2 ANQGSEA. V was cut by 4 bases and J by 11 bases, with 4 bases left in between. Whole-study findings and limits: A later analysis showed HLA-associated TCR beta chains outstripping equally common others in clonal expansion.

The sequence came from a man aged 18-30 years in good health and CMV-seropositive. The sample was PBMCs. V usage is TRBV29-1 and J usage is TRBJ2-3; D not certain. CDR3 DNA: TGCAGCGTTGGTCGGCAGTATTTT. It translates to CSVGRQYF.